Sequencing of this TCR beta chain was carried out in a study of blood T cell repertoires in COVID-19. As for the study in general: Sites across the United States, Italy and Spain contributed samples from acute and convalescent COVID-19. PBMCs, B-cell-depleted T cells, or T cells were the source of the cDNA or gDNA that made up the material.

Study processing details: Reference gene primer amplification yielded estimated nucleated cell counts. Profiling relied on immunoSEQ multiplex PCR, and the TCRdb table lists in-frame clones only, not all of them. V, J and clone size derive from that table, while D and trimming were established from the DNA sequence. The sample lists some 260,000 clones; around 84% were seen once. Participants came from some 26 US areas, aged roughly 18 to 95 years. The V end lost 1 base, the J end lost 4 bases, and 13 bases lay between the germline ends. The CDR3 has 15 amino acids. The germline CDR1 and CDR2 sequences are MGHRA and YSYEKL.

The specimen sequenced was PBMCs or T cells enriched from blood (not recorded which). The rearrangement uses TRBV4-1 and TRBJ1-1, with D hard to call. The clonotype originates from a man younger than 40 with acute COVID-19. The CDR3: CASSQGRAGVTEAFF. CDR3 nucleotide sequence: TGCGCCAGCAGCCAAGGTCGGGCCGGGGTCACTGAAGCTTTCTTT.